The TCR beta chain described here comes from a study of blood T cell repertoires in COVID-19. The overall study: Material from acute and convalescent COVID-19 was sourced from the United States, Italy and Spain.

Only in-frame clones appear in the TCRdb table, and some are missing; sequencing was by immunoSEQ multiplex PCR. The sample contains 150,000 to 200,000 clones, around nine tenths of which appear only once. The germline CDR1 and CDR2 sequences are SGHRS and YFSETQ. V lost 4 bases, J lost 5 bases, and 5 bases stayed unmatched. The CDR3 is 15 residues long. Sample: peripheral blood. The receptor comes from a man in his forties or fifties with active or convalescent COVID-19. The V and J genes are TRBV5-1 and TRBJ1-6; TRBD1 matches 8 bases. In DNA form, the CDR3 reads TGCGCCAGCAGCAACCGGGACAGGAATAATTCACCCCTCCACTTT. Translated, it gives CASSNRDRNNSPLHF. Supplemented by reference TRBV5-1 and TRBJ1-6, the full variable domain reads KAGVTQTPRYLIKTRGQQVTLSCSPISGHRSVSWYQQTPGQGLQFLFEYFSETQRNKGNFPGRFSGRQFSNSRSEMNVSTLELGDSALYLCASSNRDRNNSPLHFGNGTRLTVT.